Reported below is one TCR beta chain. No antigen is known for it. The germline V gene encodes CDR1 DFQATT and CDR2 SNEGSKA (reference sequence). The CDR3 contains 16 residues. The ends were cut back, 1 base at V and 0 bases at J, with 10 bases in the middle. For the diagnoses, clinical symptoms, serum thyroxine and TRAb, thyroid ultrasound and orbital computed tomography were used. Out of approximately 9.9 ml of fresh peripheral blood came the PBMCs. The sample is drawn from a study of T cells in Graves' hyperthyroidism and ophthalmopathy. There were TCR beta CDR3 regions amplified from RNA transcripts. The primer set for the first-round RT-PCR of the TCR CDR3 was HTBI. TCRdb used MiXCR to reprocess the multiplex PCR reads, holding one entry per CDR3 protein. The data contain a few hundred thousand distinct CDR3 sequences, about 20% of them singletons. General study points: Among clonotypes expanded in thyroid above 0.001, most were also found in blood.

J is TRBJ1-6 and V is TRBV20-1; possibly TRBD1 for D (5 bases). The sequence was obtained from a man younger than 45 with Graves' ophthalmopathy. Source material: blood. CDR3: CSARGIDSSYNSPLHF. As DNA, the CDR3 is TGCAGTGCTAGAGGAATAGACAGCTCCTATAATTCACCCCTCCACTTT.